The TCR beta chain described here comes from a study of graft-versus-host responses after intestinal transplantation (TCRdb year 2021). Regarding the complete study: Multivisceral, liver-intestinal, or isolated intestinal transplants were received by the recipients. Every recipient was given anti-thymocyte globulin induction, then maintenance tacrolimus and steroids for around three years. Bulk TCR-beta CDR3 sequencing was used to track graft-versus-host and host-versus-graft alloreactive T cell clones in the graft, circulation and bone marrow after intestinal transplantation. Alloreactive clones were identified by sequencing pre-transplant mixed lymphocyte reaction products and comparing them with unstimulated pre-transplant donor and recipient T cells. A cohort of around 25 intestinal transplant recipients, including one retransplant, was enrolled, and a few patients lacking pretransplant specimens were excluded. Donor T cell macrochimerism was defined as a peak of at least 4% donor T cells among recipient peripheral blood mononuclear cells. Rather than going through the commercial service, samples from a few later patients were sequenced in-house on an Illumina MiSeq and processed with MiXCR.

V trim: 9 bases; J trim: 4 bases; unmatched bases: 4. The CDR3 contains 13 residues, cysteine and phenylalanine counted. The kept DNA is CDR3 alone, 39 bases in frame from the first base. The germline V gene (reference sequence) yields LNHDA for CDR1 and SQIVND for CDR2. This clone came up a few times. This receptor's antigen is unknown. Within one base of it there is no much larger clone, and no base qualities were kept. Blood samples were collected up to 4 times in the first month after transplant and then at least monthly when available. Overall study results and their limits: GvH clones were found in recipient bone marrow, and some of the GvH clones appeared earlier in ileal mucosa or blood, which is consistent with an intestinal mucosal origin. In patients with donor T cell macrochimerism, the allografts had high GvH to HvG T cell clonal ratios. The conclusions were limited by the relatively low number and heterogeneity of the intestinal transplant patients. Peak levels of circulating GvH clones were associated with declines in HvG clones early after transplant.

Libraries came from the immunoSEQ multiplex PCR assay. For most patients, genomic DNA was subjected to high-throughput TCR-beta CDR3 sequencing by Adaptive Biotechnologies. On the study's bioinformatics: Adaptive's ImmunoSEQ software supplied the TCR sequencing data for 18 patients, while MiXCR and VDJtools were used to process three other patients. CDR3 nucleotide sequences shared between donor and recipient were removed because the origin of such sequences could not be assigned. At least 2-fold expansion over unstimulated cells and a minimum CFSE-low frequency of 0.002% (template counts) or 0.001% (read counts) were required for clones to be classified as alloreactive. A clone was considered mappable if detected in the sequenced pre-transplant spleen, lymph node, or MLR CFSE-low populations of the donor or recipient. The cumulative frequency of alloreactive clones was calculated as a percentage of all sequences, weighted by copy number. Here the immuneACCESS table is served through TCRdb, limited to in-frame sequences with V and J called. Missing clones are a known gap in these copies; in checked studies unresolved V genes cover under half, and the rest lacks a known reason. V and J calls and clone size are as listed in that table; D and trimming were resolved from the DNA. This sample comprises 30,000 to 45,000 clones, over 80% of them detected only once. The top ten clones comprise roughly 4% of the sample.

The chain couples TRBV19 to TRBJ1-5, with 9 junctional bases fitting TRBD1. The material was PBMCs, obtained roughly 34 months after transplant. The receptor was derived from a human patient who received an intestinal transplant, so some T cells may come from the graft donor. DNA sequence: TGTGCCAGCAAAGGGACAGGGAATCAGCCCCAGCATTTT. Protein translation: CASKGTGNQPQHF.